This is a list of T cell receptor beta chains from one sample in a study of shared clonotypes between healthy human individuals. Using immunoSEQ multiplex PCR, the repertoire was profiled, and TCRdb retains in-frame clones only, with some absent. Of fewer than 850,000 clones in the sample, about three quarters are singletons; the top ten hold approximately 1.8%. The sequenced material came from memory CD4+ T cells sorted from blood. The receptors were gathered from a woman aged 30 to 39 in good health. The CDR3 runs from the conserved cysteine through the conserved F or W.

TRBJ2-1 TRBV25-1 CASSSNRRGSSYNEQFF
- TRBV6-1 CASSQTGSAYEQYF
TRBJ1-2 TRBV14 CASSQVTASYTF
TRBJ2-7 TRBV27 CASIVQGREYEQYF
TRBJ2-5 TRBV11-2 CASRDAPKDKQETQYF
TRBJ2-1 TRBV25-1 CASSEVGTSGSGEQFF
TRBJ1-1 TRBV5-1 CASSVGGVNTEAFF
TRBJ2-7 TRBV10-2 CASSESGTAYEQYF
TRBJ1-2 TRBV6-1 CASSDELRGYTF
TRBJ1-2 TRBV12-5 CASGLELGIGVKGYTF
TRBJ2-1 TRBV15 CATSRLVSYNEQFF
TRBJ1-3 TRBV11-2 CASSSPRGRHYSGNTIYF
TRBJ2-2 TRBV7-9 CASSFSSGRANTGELFF
TRBJ1-1 TRBV28 CASSFPGNTEAFF
TRBJ2-2 TRBV9 CASSVVQSNTGELFF
TRBJ2-5 TRBV5-4 CASSRGGTGQETQYF
TRBJ2-5 TRBV5-1 CASRTTGGSETQYF
TRBJ1-1 TRBV7-2 CASSLGQGATEAFF
TRBJ1-1 TRBV6-6 CASSYPPGRMNTEAFF
TRBJ2-1 TRBV6-5 CASRGLAGVSFF
TRBJ2-2 TRBV11-2 CASSFFPTGELFF
TRBJ2-5 TRBV18 CASSPPERETQYF
TRBJ2-3 TRBV27 CATREAFSTDTQYF
TRBJ2-3 TRBV4-2 CASSPRRDRSDTQYF
TRBJ2-5 TRBV14 CASSQYETQYF
TRBJ2-3 TRBV29-1 CSVPLGAQYF
TRBJ1-3 TRBV7-9 CASSLASNSGNTIYF
TRBJ1-2 TRBV2 CASRLLRTETNGYTF
TRBJ2-5 TRBV29-1 CSVVVPPETQYF
TRBJ2-3 TRBV10-3 CAISIEGRTDTQYF
TRBJ2-1 TRBV7-8 CASSLVVLGEQFF
TRBJ2-6 TRBV15 CATSRGLWGVSSGANVLTF
TRBJ2-1 TRBV7-6 CASSTGLADSSNEQFF
TRBJ1-3 TRBV13 CASRTLTGVRNTIYF
TRBJ2-3 TRBV5-1 CASSLGRVSTDTQYF
TRBJ2-5 TRBV6-5 CASSLLGAETQYF
TRBJ2-3 TRBV5-1 CASSSAGLAGVWAADTQYF
TRBJ2-2 TRBV28 CASSSPVGRSDTGELFF
TRBJ2-7 TRBV6-6 CASSLFPAAEQYF
TRBJ2-7 TRBV5-1 CASSLPAYEQYF
TRBJ2-5 TRBV25-1 CASSEGQETQYF
TRBJ2-3 TRBV7-9 CASSLAPGDTDTQYF
TRBJ2-1 TRBV7-5 CVRSPRDSNEQFF
TRBJ1-5 TRBV4-1 CASSQEAPPVRDQPQHF
TRBJ1-4 TRBV7-2 CASSSPGREKLFF
TRBJ2-1 TRBV19 CASSTPQGGEQFF